The 16 T cell receptor beta chains below all came from one sample that was sequenced in a study of T cell repertoires in cytomegalovirus infection. No antigens are known for them. MiXCR, applied by TCRdb to the reads, yields one record per CDR3 protein. The data hold approximately 350,000 distinct CDR3 sequences, with around a third observed a single time. The sequencing here drew on cultured PBMCs, taken from culture after CMV antigen stimulation. The receptors come from a human donor in good health (CMV status not recorded). Some clones in this sample may be carry-over from other donors' samples.

This clonotype appeared a few times. The chain is built from TRBV7-6 and TRBJ2-7; a weak D match, TRBD2 (6 bases). V was pared by 1 base and J by 2 bases, with 21 bases between. The CDR3 has 18 amino acids. CDR1 SGHVS and CDR2 FNYEAQ come from the germline V gene. The CDR3 sequence: CASSLEVGGGVTAYEQYF. CDR3 nucleotide sequence: TGTGCCAGCAGCTTAGAAGTGGGCGGAGGGGTTACTGCCTACGAGCAGTACTTC.

This clonotype was seen more than once but under ten times. The chain couples TRBV14 to TRBJ1-1; no firm D call. The CDR3 runs 13 residues. Per germline, CDR1 SGHDN and CDR2 FVKESK. V was pared by 0 bases and J by 7 bases, with 9 bases between. The DNA of the CDR3 is TGTGCCAGCAGCCAAGACCTCGGTGTTGAAGCTTTCTTT. Translating it yields CASSQDLGVEAFF.

Only a few counts were recorded for this clonotype. The V and J genes are TRBV19 and TRBJ2-1, with TRBD2 matching over 8 bases. V trimming: 2 bases; J trimming: 6 bases; junction bases outside the gene matches: 9. CDR1 and CDR2 (germline): LNHDA, SQIVND (reference sequence). The CDR3 runs to 16 residues. The CDR3 spells CASSIPSSGRFNEQFF. CDR3 DNA: TGTGCCAGTAGTATACCCTCCAGCGGGAGATTCAATGAGCAGTTCTTC.

The chain is built from TRBV20-1 and TRBJ1-5; D unclear. V dropped 1 base and J dropped 6 bases, with 16 bases sitting between them. There are 15 residues in the CDR3. In germline, CDR1 is DFQATT, CDR2 SNEGSKA (reference sequence). CDR3 region: CSARGSGTRGQPQHF. The DNA of the CDR3 is TGCAGTGCTAGAGGTTCGGGCACTCGGGGTCAGCCCCAGCATTTT.

CDR3 nucleotide sequence: TGTGCCAGCAGTTTGGGGACAGGGAGAACCGGGGAGCTGTTTTTT. Translating it yields CASSLGTGRTGELFF. The chain links TRBV12-3 or TRBV12-4 to TRBJ2-2; 9 positions match TRBD1. Unmatched junction bases numbered 4, after V lost 3 bases and J lost 5 bases. This CDR3 is 15 amino acids long.

This clonotype was detected ten times or more. This rearrangement joins TRBV7-2 to TRBJ2-1; 11 nucleotides match TRBD2. The CDR3 is made up of 15 amino acids. The V gene's germline CDR1 is SGHTA and CDR2 FQGNSA. Germline trimming cut 5 bases from V and 2 bases from J; bases unmatched to any gene: 2. The CDR3 spells CASSTTSGAYNEQFF. The CDR3 nucleotides read TGTGCCAGCAGCACGACTAGCGGGGCCTACAATGAGCAGTTCTTC.

This clonotype has only a few counts. The V and J genes are TRBV7-2 and TRBJ2-7; TRBD2 matches 8 bases. Per the germline V gene, CDR1 is SGHTA and CDR2 is FQGNSA. CDR3 length equals 12 residues. V lost 5 bases, J lost 7 bases, and 4 bases stayed unmatched. The CDR3 region has the DNA TGTGCCAGCAGCATCCCGGGGGGGGAGCAGTACTTC. As protein: CASSIPGGEQYF.

The genes are TRBV11-2 and TRBJ1-2; 9 bases line up with TRBD1. V gave up 0 bases and J gave up 9 bases; unmatched junction bases: 23. Germline CDR1 is SGHAT and CDR2 is FQNNGV. This CDR3 contains 20 residues. CDR3 sequence: CASSLDISLKVGQGKLRYTF. In DNA, the CDR3 is TGTGCCAGCAGCTTAGATATTTCGCTTAAGGTGGGACAGGGTAAATTGCGCTACACCTTC.

The chain combines TRBV20-1 with TRBJ2-3, with TRBD2 matching 7 bases. Germline CDR1 reads DFQATT; CDR2 reads SNEGSKA (reference sequence). With V trimmed by 0 bases and J by 5 bases, 5 bases remained unmatched. CDR3 length: 14 amino acids. CDR3 loop: CSAREGGVGDTQYF. DNA for the CDR3: TGCAGTGCTAGAGAGGGAGGGGTTGGAGATACGCAGTATTTT.

Ten or more counts support this clonotype. The V call is TRBV30, the J call TRBJ2-6, with TRBD1 matching over 10 bases. The CDR3 is 18 residues long. V was pared by 2 bases and J by 4 bases, with 11 bases of the junction left unmatched. CDR1 GTSNPN and CDR2 SVGIG come from the germline V gene (reference sequence). This chain's CDR3 is CAWSRIGDRGSGANVLTF. Here the CDR3 DNA reads TGTGCCTGGAGTAGGATTGGGGACAGGGGATCCGGGGCCAACGTCCTGACTTTC.

The V call is TRBV7-2, the J call TRBJ1-3; the D gene is possibly TRBD1 (6 bases). There are 18 residues in the CDR3. The germline V and J ends were trimmed by 2 bases and 4 bases, with 21 bases remaining between them. Germline assignment: CDR1 SGHTA and CDR2 FQGNSA. This CDR3 reads CASSLRGGAAQPGNTIYF. The CDR3 DNA is TGTGCCAGCAGCTTACGTGGGGGGGCAGCACAACCCGGAAACACCATATATTTT. The full variable domain, in which reference TRBV7-2 and TRBJ1-3 provide the parts outside the CDR3, is GAGVSQSPSNKVTEKGKDVELRCDPISGHTALYWYRQSLGQGLEFLIYFQGNSAPDKSGLPSDRFSAERTGGSVSTLTIQRTQQEDSAVYLCASSLRGGAAQPGNTIYFGEGSWLTVV.

The rearrangement joins TRBV27 to TRBJ1-6; 7 bases align to TRBD1. J lost 10 bases, V lost 5 bases, and 8 bases had no gene match. In germline, CDR1 is MNHEY, CDR2 SMNVEV (reference sequence). This CDR3 is 14 amino acids long. CDR3 sequence (DNA): TGTGCCAGCAGTAGGGAGGGGGCAATATCACCCCTCCACTTT. Its translation: CASSREGAISPLHF.

The rearrangement uses TRBV10-3 and TRBJ2-5; 8 bases match TRBD1. Unmatched junction bases numbered 10, after V lost 0 bases and J lost 4 bases. CDR3 length: 17 amino acids. CDR1 and CDR2 (germline): ENHRY, SYGVKD. The CDR3 region is CAISESKYGQGAETQYF. CDR3 nucleotide sequence: TGTGCCATCAGTGAGTCCAAGTACGGACAGGGAGCAGAGACCCAGTACTTC.

The rearrangement joins TRBV28 to TRBJ2-1; 13 nucleotides match TRBD2. CDR1 is MDHEN, CDR2 SYDVKM, per germline. Trimming at V came to 5 bases and at J to 10 bases, leaving 11 bases not matched to a gene. The CDR3 consists of 16 residues. The CDR3: CASSMRLAGGIGEQFF. CDR3 DNA: TGTGCCAGCAGTATGAGACTAGCGGGGGGTATTGGGGAGCAGTTCTTC.

Turning to this clonotype: Relative to the germline gene, one junction end is altered; a read error may explain this. The chain joins TRBV10-3 to TRBJ1-5, with 10 bases that match TRBD1. Germline CDR1 ENHRY, CDR2 SYGVKD. This CDR3 has 14 residues. CDR3 DNA: TGTGCCATCAGCTCCGGGACAGGGGATCAGCCTCAGCATTTT. Translating gives CAISSGTGDQPQHF.

With respect to this clonotype: This could be a read error, since a much larger clone is one nucleotide away. The chain combines TRBV7-2 with TRBJ2-7, with TRBD2 matching over 8 bases. The germline V gene encodes CDR1 SGHTA and CDR2 FQGNSA. The CDR3 sequence is 14 residues long. V dropped 5 bases and J dropped 4; count of bases not matched to a gene: 7. CDR3 protein: CASSESGRGYEQYF. CDR3 DNA sequence: TGTGCCAGCAGCGAGAGCGGGAGAGGATACGAGCAGTACTTC.